A single sample is the source of the 15 T cell receptor beta chains below, sequenced in a study of T cell responses to AZD1222 COVID-19 vaccine. This table comes from immunoSEQ multiplex PCR, and its TCRdb copy is limited to in-frame clones, with some not included. The repertoire includes around 140,000 clones, approximately 85% of them detected once, and 6.5% to 8.5% sits in the top ten. The sequencing used peripheral blood, collected 28 days after the second dose of the MenACWY control vaccine. The receptors originated from an adult who received the MenACWY meningococcal vaccine as a control.

This clone showed up just a few times. The chain recombines TRBV25-1 with TRBJ2-2; tentatively, D is TRBD1 or TRBD2 (5 bases each). V lost 2 bases to trimming and J lost 5 bases, with 12 bases between them. Germline loops: CDR1 MGHDK, CDR2 SYGVNS. The CDR3 length is 15 residues. Written as DNA, the CDR3 is TGTGCCAGCAGTGAAGGTAGCTGGGGGACCGGGGAGCTGTTTTTT. This codes for CASSEGSWGTGELFF.

This sequence joins TRBV11-3 and TRBJ2-7, with D hard to call. CDR3 length: 15 amino acids. Trimming cost V 0 bases and J 3 bases, with 12 bases left between them. CDR1 SGHNT and CDR2 YENEEA come from the germline V gene. The CDR3 protein is CASSLELNSGYEQYF. DNA of the CDR3: TGTGCCAGCAGCTTAGAACTTAACTCCGGCTACGAGCAGTACTTC.

The chain combines TRBV19 with TRBJ2-1; D perhaps matches TRBD2 (6 bases). From germline, CDR1 is LNHDA and CDR2 SQIVND (reference sequence). The length of the CDR3 is 13 residues. Trimming shortened V by 7 bases and J by 6 bases, and 13 bases separated the two germline ends. The CDR3 DNA reads TGTGCCAGTAATTGGGTGGGAGGCAATGAGCAGTTCTTC. It codes for CASNWVGGNEQFF. The full variable domain, rest sourced from reference TRBV19 and TRBJ2-1, is DGGITQSPKYLFRKEGQNVTLSCEQNLNHDAMYWYRQDPGQGLRLIYYSQIVNDFQKGDIAEGYSVSREKKESFPLTVTSAQKNPTAFYLCASNWVGGNEQFFGPGTRLTVL.

This clone appeared a single time. The genes are TRBV9 and TRBJ1-2; TRBD1 matches at 7 bases. With 4 bases clipped from V and 4 bases from J, the junction kept 13 bases outside the gene matches. CDR1 and CDR2 from the germline V gene are SGDLS and YYNGEE. This CDR3 contains 16 residues. This CDR3 is CASSPMAGGVGYGYTF. Written as DNA, the CDR3 is TGTGCCAGCAGCCCCATGGCAGGGGGAGTGGGCTATGGCTACACCTTC.

Here the CDR3 reads CASSSRTGSSEKLFF. In DNA, the CDR3 is TGTGCCAGCAGCTCGAGGACAGGCTCGAGTGAAAAACTGTTTTTT. The chain combines TRBV5-4 with TRBJ1-4, with 7 positions matching TRBD1. V shed 3 bases, J shed 7 bases, and the junction held 9 bases outside the gene matches. Germline V gene sequence: CDR1 SGHNT, CDR2 YYREEE (reference sequence). The CDR3 spans 15 residues.

The rearrangement joins TRBV18 to TRBJ1-3; no clear D. Germline values: CDR1 KGHSH, CDR2 LQKENI. Trimming took off 6 bases at V and 0 bases at J, with 6 bases between the two ends. The CDR3 runs 13 residues. The CDR3: CASSQISGNTIYF. For the CDR3, the DNA is TGTGCCAGCTCCCAGATCTCTGGAAACACCATATATTTT.

CDR3 DNA: TGTGCCTGGAGGAGGGGCCCCTTCTCCTACGAGCAGTACTTC. This gives the protein CAWRRGPFSYEQYF. The chain employs TRBV30 and TRBJ2-7; D could derive from TRBD1 or TRBD2 (5 bases each). Trimming cost V 3 bases and J 0 bases, with 12 bases left between them. The CDR3 is made up of 14 amino acids. CDR1 is GTSNPN, CDR2 SVGIG, per germline (reference sequence).

This chain links TRBV12-5 with TRBJ1-2; the match to TRBD1 covers 7 bases. Trimming removed 3 bases from V and 3 bases from J; junction bases left unmatched: 4. There are 14 residues in the CDR3. Germline CDR1 reads LGHNT; CDR2 reads FRNRAP. The CDR3 reads CASGFPDRDYGYTF. The CDR3 DNA sequence: TGTGCTAGTGGTTTTCCTGACAGGGACTATGGCTACACCTTC.

The chain carries TRBV27 and TRBJ1-1; maybe TRBD1 (5 bases). Trimming removed 6 bases at V and 10 bases at J, with 21 bases between. Germline-derived CDR1 and CDR2 are MNHEY and SMNVEV (reference sequence). CDR3 length: 14 residues. CDR3 residues: CASSPTGRGGVAFF. The CDR3 bases are TGTGCCAGCAGCCCGACTGGGCGGGGCGGCGTAGCTTTCTTT.

The chain has TRBV5-4 and TRBJ1-3, with D unresolved. There are 16 residues in the CDR3. V shed 4 bases and J shed 2 bases, with 16 bases lying between them. The germline V gene encodes CDR1 SGHNT and CDR2 YYREEE (reference sequence). The DNA of the CDR3 is TGTGCCAGCAGCCCTCCGCCTGGCCAGGCTGGAAACACCATATATTTT. Amino acids: CASSPPPGQAGNTIYF. The full variable domain, in which reference TRBV5-4 and TRBJ1-3 provide the parts outside the CDR3, is ETGVTQSPTHLIKTRGQQVTLRCSSQSGHNTVSWYQQALGQGPQFIFQYYREEENGRGNFPPRFSGLQFPNYSSELNVNALELDDSALYLCASSPPPGQAGNTIYFGEGSWLTVV.

The chain has TRBV6-5 and TRBJ2-1; the match to TRBD1 covers 12 bases. The junction had 5 bases not matched to a gene; V was cut back by 5 bases and J by 6 bases. Germline V gene lookup returns CDR1 MNHEY and CDR2 SVGAGI. The CDR3 is made up of 15 amino acids. CDR3 loop: CASSQPGQGANEQFF. The CDR3 coding sequence is TGTGCCAGCAGTCAGCCGGGACAGGGGGCCAATGAGCAGTTCTTC.

V usage is TRBV4-3 and J usage is TRBJ1-2; 9 bases line up with TRBD1. This CDR3 spans 16 amino acids. With 4 bases clipped from V and 0 bases from J, the junction kept 6 bases outside the gene matches. From germline, CDR1 is LGHNA and CDR2 YSLEER. CDR3 protein: CASSRWTGAANYGYTF. The DNA for the CDR3 is TGCGCCAGCAGCCGCTGGACAGGGGCTGCTAACTATGGCTACACCTTC.

This chain links TRBV4-1 with TRBJ1-2; D uncertain. The V end lost 1 base, the J end lost 0 bases, and 9 bases lay between the germline ends. Per germline, CDR1 MGHRA and CDR2 YSYEKL. This CDR3 has 15 amino acids. The CDR3 sequence is CASSQGVSTNYGYTF. DNA of the CDR3: TGCGCCAGCAGCCAAGGAGTCAGTACTAACTATGGCTACACCTTC.

This sequence joins TRBV27 and TRBJ2-2; the D gene is possibly TRBD1 (6 bases). The germline V gene has CDR1 MNHEY and CDR2 SMNVEV (reference sequence). Trimming took 6 bases from V and 4 from J, leaving 12 bases between them. The length of the CDR3 is 14 residues. The CDR3 DNA is TGTGCCAGCAGCCAATACAGGGTCACCGGGGAGCTGTTTTTT. Its translation is CASSQYRVTGELFF.

V gene TRBV27 combines with J gene TRBJ1-1; D remains unclear. Between the trimmed V and J ends, which lost 3 bases and 1 base, there was a span of 6 bases. The CDR3 is 13 residues long. Germline loops: CDR1 MNHEY, CDR2 SMNVEV (reference sequence). The CDR3 protein is CASSLRRNTEAFF. The CDR3 region has the DNA TGTGCCAGCAGTTTGAGACGGAACACTGAAGCTTTCTTT.